The sequence of this TCR beta chain was determined in a study of shared clonotypes between healthy human individuals. J lost 5 bases, V lost 3 bases, and 7 bases had no gene match. The CDR3 is made up of 16 amino acids. Per germline, CDR1 LNHDA and CDR2 SQIVND (reference sequence). Some clones are missing from TCRdb's copy, which holds only in-frame ones; the method was immunoSEQ multiplex PCR. This sample has about 2.4 million clones, with 80% to 95% found just once. The specimen sequenced was naive CD4+ T cells from PBMCs. Subset described: CD45RA+ positively selected. The clonotype was recovered from a man aged 18 to 29 in good health. Some clones in this sample may be carry-over from other donors' samples. This chain connects TRBV19 to TRBJ2-2; TRBD1 matches 9 bases. The CDR3 sequence: CASSMITGGATGELFF. The CDR3 nucleotides are TGTGCCAGTAGTATGATCACAGGGGGCGCGACCGGGGAGCTGTTTTTT.